What follows are 22 T cell receptor beta chains derived from one specimen sequenced in a study of cytomegalovirus exposure and HLA in healthy donors. Both 60 Vbeta primers and 13 Jbeta primers went into the PCR. The assay was immunoSEQ multiplex PCR, and TCRdb's table has in-frame clones only and misses some. The sample holds more than 150,000 clones, roughly nine tenths seen once. Sequences were obtained from PBMCs. Receptors originate from a girl under three years old in good health and CMV-seronegative.

The CDR3 reads CASSLSGEGKGYGYTF. The CDR3 nucleotides are TGTGCCAGCAGTTTATCAGGGGAGGGCAAAGGCTATGGCTACACCTTC. This chain joins TRBV27 and TRBJ1-2; TRBD1 might be the D (5 bases). V dropped 0 bases and J dropped 4 bases, with 15 bases sitting between them. Germline CDR1 MNHEY, CDR2 SMNVEV (reference sequence). The CDR3 totals 16 residues.

V and J are TRBV12-5 and TRBJ2-1; possibly TRBD1 for D (6 bases). Trimming cost V 2 bases and J 8 bases, with 13 bases left between them. The CDR3 covers 14 residues. The germline gives CDR1 LGHNT, CDR2 FRNRAP. CDR3 DNA sequence: TGTGCTAGTGGTTTGACCGGGACACTCCATGAGCAGTTCTTC. It is translated as CASGLTGTLHEQFF.

In this sample, this clone turned up a few times. The chain links TRBV10-3 to TRBJ2-1; 9 positions match TRBD1. From germline, CDR1 is ENHRY and CDR2 SYGVKD. The CDR3 consists of 16 residues. Trimming at V came to 3 bases and at J to 5 bases, leaving 8 bases not matched to a gene. CDR3 amino acids: CAISDDGTGYDNEQFF. The CDR3 nucleotides are TGTGCCATCAGTGATGATGGGACAGGGTACGACAATGAGCAGTTCTTC.

This rearrangement joins TRBV30 to TRBJ2-7; TRBD1 aligns across 9 bases. The germline V gene has CDR1 GTSNPN and CDR2 SVGIG (reference sequence). Trimming at V came to 0 bases and at J to 4 bases, leaving 10 bases not matched to a gene. This CDR3 has 16 residues. The DNA for the CDR3 is TGTGCCTGGAGTGTTTTTAGTAGTGGACAGGGGTACGAGCAGTACTTC. Translating gives CAWSVFSSGQGYEQYF.

The V call is TRBV5-3, the J call TRBJ2-1, with D perhaps matching TRBD1 (6 bases). TRBV5-3 is given ORF status, its function remaining uncertain. The CDR3 consists of 15 residues. The V end lost 2 bases, the J end lost 10 bases, and 19 bases lay between the germline ends. The CDR3 sequence is CARSFYFGPTGEQFF. In DNA form, the CDR3 reads TGTGCCAGAAGCTTCTATTTTGGACCCACAGGGGAGCAGTTCTTC.

The CDR3 loop is CASSELDRDSNQPQHF. CDR3 DNA sequence: TGTGCCAGCAGTGAATTAGACAGGGATAGCAATCAGCCCCAGCATTTT. The chain carries TRBV6-1 and TRBJ1-5; 7 nucleotides align to TRBD1. Per germline, CDR1 MNHNS and CDR2 SASEGT. Trimming cost V 2 bases and J 0 bases; bases outside gene matches: 4. The length of the CDR3 is 16 residues.

V usage is TRBV10-3 and J usage is TRBJ2-7; D might be TRBD1 (5 bases). The CDR3 contains 14 residues. Trimming took 4 bases from V and 0 from J, leaving 10 bases between them. Per germline, CDR1 ENHRY and CDR2 SYGVKD. The CDR3 loop reads CAISAPGNSYEQYF. The DNA of the CDR3 is TGTGCCATCAGTGCCCCAGGGAACTCCTACGAGCAGTACTTC.

This clone was found a few times. The chain is built from TRBV27 and TRBJ2-5, with 11 bases matching TRBD2. The CDR3 is 16 residues long. The ends lost 4 bases at V and 4 bases at J; junction bases unmatched: 8. Germline V gives CDR1 MNHEY, CDR2 SMNVEV (reference sequence). The CDR3 nucleotides are TGTGCCAGCAGTTCCCCTAGCGGGGGGACCTTAGAGACCCAGTACTTC. Translated, it gives CASSSPSGGTLETQYF.

The chain couples TRBV4-2 to TRBJ1-1; 8 nucleotides match TRBD1. CDR1 LGHNA and CDR2 YNFKEQ come from the germline V gene. The ends lost 0 bases at V and 5 bases at J; junction bases unmatched: 5. The CDR3 has 15 amino acids. The CDR3 sequence is CASSQEDRGGTEAFF. CDR3 in DNA: TGTGCCAGCAGCCAAGAAGACAGGGGAGGAACTGAAGCTTTCTTT.

CDR3 residues: CASSFGTQRGNEQFF. The CDR3 coding sequence is TGCGCCAGCAGCTTCGGGACTCAACGCGGGAATGAGCAGTTCTTC. This chain links TRBV5-1 with TRBJ2-1, with D maybe TRBD2 (6 bases). CDR3 length: 15 amino acids. With 2 bases removed from V and 7 bases from J, the gap between germline ends came to 16 bases. In germline, CDR1 is SGHRS, CDR2 YFSETQ.

The chain recombines TRBV5-1 with TRBJ2-5; D perhaps matches TRBD2 (5 bases). Germline V lookup: CDR1 SGHRS, CDR2 YFSETQ. The CDR3 consists of 16 residues. Between the trimmed V and J ends, which lost 4 bases and 11 bases, there was a span of 27 bases. The CDR3 region is CASSIGVTGRGGEQYF. The CDR3 DNA is TGCGCCAGCAGCATCGGGGTGACGGGTCGGGGTGGTGAGCAGTACTTC.

V usage is TRBV9 and J usage is TRBJ2-7; unclear D gene. CDR1 and CDR2 from the germline V gene are SGDLS and YYNGEE. The V end was cut by 0 bases, the J end by 2 bases, with 9 bases between. The CDR3 has 14 residues. As DNA, the CDR3 is TGTGCCAGCAGCGTAGAAGCTCATGCCTACGAGCAGTACTTC. This gives the protein CASSVEAHAYEQYF.

This clone was found once. The chain combines TRBV27 with TRBJ1-3; D is undetermined. Trimming took off 4 bases at V and 0 bases at J, with 10 bases between the two ends. This CDR3 is built from 15 residues. Germline loops: CDR1 MNHEY, CDR2 SMNVEV (reference sequence). CDR3 DNA sequence: TGTGCCAGCAGTTACAGTGCAGCCTCTGGAAACACCATATATTTT. Protein: CASSYSAASGNTIYF.

The rearrangement uses TRBV6-5 and TRBJ1-5; D possibly corresponds to TRBD1 (6 bases). Trimming stripped 2 bases from V and 7 bases from J, with 15 bases between. Germline-derived CDR1 and CDR2 are MNHEY and SVGAGI. The CDR3 spans 15 residues. The CDR3 reads CASSYGRGLGQPQHF. CDR3 sequence (DNA): TGTGCCAGCAGTTACGGCAGGGGATTAGGGCAGCCCCAGCATTTT.

The rearrangement links TRBV10-2 to TRBJ2-2; 14 bases line up with TRBD2. Germline values: CDR1 WSHSY, CDR2 SAAADI. This CDR3 comprises 16 residues. V shed 6 bases, J shed 3 bases, and the junction held 3 bases outside the gene matches. The CDR3 bases are TGCGCCAGCAGATCGGGACTAGCGGGAGACACCGGGGAGCTGTTTTTT. It codes for CASRSGLAGDTGELFF.

The V call is TRBV7-8, the J call TRBJ1-1; D might be TRBD1 (5 bases). The germline CDR1 and CDR2 sequences are SGHVS and FQNEAQ. The CDR3 length is 13 residues. V gave up 2 bases and J gave up 10 bases, with 14 bases separating them. The CDR3 region is CASSLPGGEVAFF. The CDR3 nucleotides read TGTGCCAGCAGCTTACCCGGGGGAGAAGTAGCTTTCTTT.

J is TRBJ1-5 and V is TRBV6-1; tentative D call: TRBD1 (5 bases). Germline assignment: CDR1 MNHNS and CDR2 SASEGT. V was cut by 4 bases and J by 3 bases, with 13 bases left in between. The CDR3 covers 15 residues. In nucleotides, the CDR3 is TGTGCCAGCAGTGGGGGCCGGCGGGACAATCAGCCCCAGCATTTT. Translation gives CASSGGRRDNQPQHF.

The gene calls are TRBV6-1 and TRBJ1-2; D is perhaps TRBD1 (5 bases). CDR3 size: 13 residues. The germline V gene has CDR1 MNHNS and CDR2 SASEGT. Trimming pared 8 bases from V and 4 bases from J, leaving 14 bases between. This CDR3 is CASGAGQGYGYTF. Written as DNA, the CDR3 is TGTGCCAGCGGGGCGGGGCAGGGCTATGGCTACACCTTC.

This chain uses TRBV11-1 with TRBJ2-6; 7 nucleotides line up with TRBD1. The CDR3 loop spans 15 amino acids. V lost 5 bases to trimming and J lost 2 bases; unmatched junction nucleotides: 3. Germline assignment: CDR1 SGHAT and CDR2 FQDESV (reference sequence). CDR3 coding DNA: TGTGCCAGCAGCAAAGACAGGGCTGGGGCCAACGTCCTGACTTTC. This sequence encodes CASSKDRAGANVLTF.

The chain employs TRBV28 and TRBJ1-5; tentative D call: TRBD1 (6 bases). Trimming stripped 3 bases from V and 4 bases from J, with 13 bases between. The V gene's germline CDR1 is MDHEN and CDR2 SYDVKM. The CDR3 sequence is 15 residues long. As DNA, the CDR3 is TGTGCCAGCAGTTTCCAAACAGGGTGGAATCAGCCCCAGCATTTT. Amino acids: CASSFQTGWNQPQHF.

This clone was observed a few times. The J gene is TRBJ2-3, the V gene TRBV5-1; possible D gene TRBD1, 5 bases. Trimming pared 4 bases from V and 0 bases from J, leaving 6 bases between. Per germline, CDR1 SGHRS and CDR2 YFSETQ. The CDR3 consists of 13 residues. The CDR3 DNA reads TGCGCCAGCAGCCAGGGTAGCACAGATACGCAGTATTTT. Translated, it gives CASSQGSTDTQYF.

This sequence joins TRBV7-9 and TRBJ1-2, with D perhaps matching TRBD1 (5 bases). This CDR3 is built from 14 residues. Deletions cut 5 bases from V and 4 bases from J, with 14 bases between. From germline, CDR1 is SEHNR and CDR2 FQNEAQ (reference sequence). The CDR3 DNA is TGTGCCAGCAGCCCGGGGGGGGGAGGCTATGGCTACACCTTC. It codes for CASSPGGGGYGYTF.